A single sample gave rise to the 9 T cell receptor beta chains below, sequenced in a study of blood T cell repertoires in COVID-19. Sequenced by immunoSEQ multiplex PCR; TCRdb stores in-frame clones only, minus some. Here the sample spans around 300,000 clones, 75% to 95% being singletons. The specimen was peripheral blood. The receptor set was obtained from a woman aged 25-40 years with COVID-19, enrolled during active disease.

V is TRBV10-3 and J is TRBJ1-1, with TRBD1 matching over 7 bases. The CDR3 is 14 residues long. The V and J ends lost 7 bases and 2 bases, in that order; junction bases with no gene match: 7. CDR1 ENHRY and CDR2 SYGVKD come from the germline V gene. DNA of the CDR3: TGTGCCATCAAGGGACAGAGAGATAACACTGAAGCTTTCTTT. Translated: CAIKGQRDNTEAFF.

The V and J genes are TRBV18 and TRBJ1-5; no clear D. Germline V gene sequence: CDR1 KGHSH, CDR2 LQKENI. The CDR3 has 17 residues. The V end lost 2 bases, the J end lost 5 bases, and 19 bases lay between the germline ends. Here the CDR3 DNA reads TGTGCCAGCTCACCAGTGGGCAGGCAGGTACCTTATCAGCCCCAGCATTTT. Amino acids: CASSPVGRQVPYQPQHF.

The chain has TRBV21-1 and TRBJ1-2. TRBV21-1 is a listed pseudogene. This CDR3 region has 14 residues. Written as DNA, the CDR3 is TGTGCCAGCAGCACTGAGGGTATCAACTATGGCTACACCTTC. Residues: CASSTEGINYGYTF.

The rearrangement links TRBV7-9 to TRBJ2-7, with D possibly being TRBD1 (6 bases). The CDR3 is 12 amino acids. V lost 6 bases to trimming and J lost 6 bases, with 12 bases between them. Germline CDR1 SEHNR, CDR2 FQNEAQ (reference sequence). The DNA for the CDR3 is TGTGCCAGCAGTTTGGGGGCCGCCGAGCAGTACTTC. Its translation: CASSLGAAEQYF.

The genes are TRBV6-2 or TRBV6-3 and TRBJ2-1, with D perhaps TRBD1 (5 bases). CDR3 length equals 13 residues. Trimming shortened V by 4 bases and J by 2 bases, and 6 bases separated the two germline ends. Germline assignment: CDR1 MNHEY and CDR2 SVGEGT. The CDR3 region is CASSWTTYNEQFF. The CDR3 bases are TGTGCCAGCAGTTGGACAACCTACAATGAGCAGTTCTTC.

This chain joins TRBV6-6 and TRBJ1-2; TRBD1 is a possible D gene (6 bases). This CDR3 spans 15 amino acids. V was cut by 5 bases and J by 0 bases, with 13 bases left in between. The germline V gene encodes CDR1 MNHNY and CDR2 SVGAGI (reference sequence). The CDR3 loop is CASSKDRPTNYGYTF. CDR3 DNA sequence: TGTGCCAGCAGTAAGGACAGACCAACTAACTATGGCTACACCTTC.

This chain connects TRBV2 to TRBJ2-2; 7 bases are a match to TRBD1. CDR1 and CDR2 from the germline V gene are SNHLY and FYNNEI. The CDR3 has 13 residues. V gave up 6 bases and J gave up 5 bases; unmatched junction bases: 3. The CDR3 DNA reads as TGTGCCAGCAGAGACAGGGAGACCGGGGAGCTGTTTTTT. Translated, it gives CASRDRETGELFF.

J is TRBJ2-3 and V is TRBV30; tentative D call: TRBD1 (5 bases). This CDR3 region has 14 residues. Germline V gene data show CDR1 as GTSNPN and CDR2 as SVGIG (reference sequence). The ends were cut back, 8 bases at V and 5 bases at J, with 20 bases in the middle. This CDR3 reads CATAMAGKRDTQYF. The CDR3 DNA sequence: TGTGCCACGGCCATGGCAGGGAAGAGAGATACGCAGTATTTT.

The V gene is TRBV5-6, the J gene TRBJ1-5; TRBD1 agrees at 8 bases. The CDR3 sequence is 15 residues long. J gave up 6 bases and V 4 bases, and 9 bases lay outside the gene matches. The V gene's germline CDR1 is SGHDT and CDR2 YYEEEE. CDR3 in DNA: TGTGCCAGCAGCAAGACAGGGGTGTTGGGTCAGCCCCAGCATTTT. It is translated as CASSKTGVLGQPQHF.